This T cell receptor beta chain stems from a study of T cells in Graves' hyperthyroidism and ophthalmopathy. General study results and limits: Most expanded thyroid clonotypes above 0.001 also appeared in blood. Ophthalmopathy onset followed model prediction by a median about 6.5 months.

This clonotype was found many times. Its antigen is undetermined. V lost 5 bases and J lost 1; bases outside the gene matches: 9. Germline V gene data show CDR1 as MNHNY and CDR2 as SVGAGI (reference sequence). The CDR3 extends over 16 amino acids. From RNA transcripts, TCR beta CDR3 regions were amplified. First-round RT-PCR targeting the TCR CDR3 was performed with the HTBI primer set. One entry per CDR3 protein results from TCRdb running MiXCR on the multiplex PCR reads. The sample shows a few hundred thousand distinct CDR3 sequences, around 42% of them seen only once. The V and J genes are TRBV6-6 and TRBJ2-7; 9 nucleotides agree with TRBD1. The clonotype comes from a young woman with Graves' hyperthyroidism. Sequencing input: peripheral blood or thyroid tissue (not recorded which). As DNA, the CDR3 is TGTGCCAGCAGTAAGACACCGGGACAGGGTTCCTACGAGCAGTACTTC. Translation gives CASSKTPGQGSYEQYF.